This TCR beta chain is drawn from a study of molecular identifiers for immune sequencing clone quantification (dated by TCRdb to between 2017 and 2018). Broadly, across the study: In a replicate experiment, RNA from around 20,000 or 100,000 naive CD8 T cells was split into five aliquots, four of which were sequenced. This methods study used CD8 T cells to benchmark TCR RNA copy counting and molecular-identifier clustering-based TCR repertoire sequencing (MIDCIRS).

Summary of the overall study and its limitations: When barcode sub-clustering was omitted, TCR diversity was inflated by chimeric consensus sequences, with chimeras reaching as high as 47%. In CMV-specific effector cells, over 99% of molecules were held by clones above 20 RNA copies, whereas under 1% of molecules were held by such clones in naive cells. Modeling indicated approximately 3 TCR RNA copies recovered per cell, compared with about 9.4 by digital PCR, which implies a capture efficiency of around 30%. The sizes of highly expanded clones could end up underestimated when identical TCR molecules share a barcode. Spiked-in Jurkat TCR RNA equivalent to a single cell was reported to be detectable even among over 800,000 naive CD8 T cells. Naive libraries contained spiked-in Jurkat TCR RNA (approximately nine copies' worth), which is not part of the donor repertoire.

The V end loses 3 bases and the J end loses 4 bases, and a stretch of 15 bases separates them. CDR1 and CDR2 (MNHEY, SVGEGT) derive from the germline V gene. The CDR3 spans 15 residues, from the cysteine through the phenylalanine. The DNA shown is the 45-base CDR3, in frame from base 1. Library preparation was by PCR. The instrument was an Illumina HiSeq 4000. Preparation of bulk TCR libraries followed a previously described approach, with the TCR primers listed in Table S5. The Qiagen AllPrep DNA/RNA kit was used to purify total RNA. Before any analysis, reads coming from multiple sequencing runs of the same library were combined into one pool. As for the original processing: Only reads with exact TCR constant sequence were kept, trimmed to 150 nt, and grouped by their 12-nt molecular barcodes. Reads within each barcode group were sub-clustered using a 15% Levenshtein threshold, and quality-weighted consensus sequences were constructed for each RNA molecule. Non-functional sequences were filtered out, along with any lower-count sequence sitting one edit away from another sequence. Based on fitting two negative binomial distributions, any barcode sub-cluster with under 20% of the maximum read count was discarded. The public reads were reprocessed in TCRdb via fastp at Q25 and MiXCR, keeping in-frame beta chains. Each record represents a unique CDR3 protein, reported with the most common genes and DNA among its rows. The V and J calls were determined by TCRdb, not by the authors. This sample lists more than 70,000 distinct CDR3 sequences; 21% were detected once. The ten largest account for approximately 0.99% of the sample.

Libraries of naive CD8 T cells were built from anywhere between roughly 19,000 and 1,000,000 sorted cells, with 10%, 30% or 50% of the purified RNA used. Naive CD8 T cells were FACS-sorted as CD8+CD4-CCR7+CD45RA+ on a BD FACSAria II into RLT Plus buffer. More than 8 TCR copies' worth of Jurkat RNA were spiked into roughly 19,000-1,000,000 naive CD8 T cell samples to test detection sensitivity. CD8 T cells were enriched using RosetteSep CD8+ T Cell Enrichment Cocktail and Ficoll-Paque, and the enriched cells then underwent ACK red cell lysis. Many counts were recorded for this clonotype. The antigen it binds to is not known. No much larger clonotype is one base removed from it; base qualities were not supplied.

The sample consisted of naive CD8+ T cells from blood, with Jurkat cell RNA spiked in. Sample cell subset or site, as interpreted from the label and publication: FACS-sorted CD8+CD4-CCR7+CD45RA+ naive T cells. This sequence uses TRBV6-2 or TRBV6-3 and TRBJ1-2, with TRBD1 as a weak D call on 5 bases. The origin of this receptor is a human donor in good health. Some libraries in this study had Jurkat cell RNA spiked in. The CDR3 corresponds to CASSYSLQDTYGYTF. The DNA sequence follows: TGTGCCAGCAGTTATTCACTTCAGGACACCTATGGCTACACCTTC.